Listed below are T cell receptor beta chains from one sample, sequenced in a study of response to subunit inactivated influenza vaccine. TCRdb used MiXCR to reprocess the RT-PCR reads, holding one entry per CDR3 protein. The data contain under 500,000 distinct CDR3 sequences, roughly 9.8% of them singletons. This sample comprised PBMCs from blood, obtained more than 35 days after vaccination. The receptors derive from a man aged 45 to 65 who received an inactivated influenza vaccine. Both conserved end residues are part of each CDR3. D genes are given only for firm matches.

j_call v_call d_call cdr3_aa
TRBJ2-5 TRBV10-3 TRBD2 CAISEPKIFNRDGLAGQETQYF
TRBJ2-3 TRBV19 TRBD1 CASGHSSDRKLTDTQYF
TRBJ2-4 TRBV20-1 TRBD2 CSARGLAGAVVIQYF
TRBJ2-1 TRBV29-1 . CSAILGDEQFF
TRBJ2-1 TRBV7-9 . CASTRDRSSDEQFF
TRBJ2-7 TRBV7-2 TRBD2 CASSLGGRALEQYF
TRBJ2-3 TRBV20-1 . CSASPVTGARDTQYF
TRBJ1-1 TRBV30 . CAWSVQANTEAFF
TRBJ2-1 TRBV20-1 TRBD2 CSALAGEEQFF
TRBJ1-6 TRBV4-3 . CASSRGRGGNSPLHF
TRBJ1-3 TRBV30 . CAWSVRGLSGNTIYF
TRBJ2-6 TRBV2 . CTFSLNRVWMSGANVLTF
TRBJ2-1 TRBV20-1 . CSARSGRNNEQFF
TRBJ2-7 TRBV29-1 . CSVEDREGEGVLYEQYF
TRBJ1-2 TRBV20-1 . CRTIAGPNYGYTF
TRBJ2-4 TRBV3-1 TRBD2 CASSLTLAGGNIQYF
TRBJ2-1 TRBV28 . CASSPQERPSYNEQFF
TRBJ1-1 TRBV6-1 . CASAGSGLNTEAFF
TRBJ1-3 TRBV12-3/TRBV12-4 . CASSTFYSSGNTIYF
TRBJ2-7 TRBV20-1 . CSARGQTVNPYEQYF
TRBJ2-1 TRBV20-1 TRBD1 CSATGTGGNEQFF
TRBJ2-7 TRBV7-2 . CASSLEATSYEQYF
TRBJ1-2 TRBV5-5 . CASSFGTGYGYTF
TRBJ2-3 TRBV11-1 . CASSFYVTDTQYF
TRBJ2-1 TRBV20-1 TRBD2 CSARDPLAGVRNEQFF
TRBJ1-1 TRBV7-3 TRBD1 CASSPRDRATEAFF
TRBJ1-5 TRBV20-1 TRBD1 CSAWGQGSHSNQPQHF
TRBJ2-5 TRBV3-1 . CASSQPRGKETQYF
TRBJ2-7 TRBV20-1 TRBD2 CSARSGSGYEQYF
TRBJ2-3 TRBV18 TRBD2 CASSHGLAGDDTQYF
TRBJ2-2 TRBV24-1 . CATSVGGGVGGELFF
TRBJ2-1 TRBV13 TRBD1 CASSLVQGADEQFF
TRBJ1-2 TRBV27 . CASSLVGENYGYTF
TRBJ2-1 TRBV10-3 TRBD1 CAIKDRFENEQFF
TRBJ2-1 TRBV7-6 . CASSLSPDSYNEQFF
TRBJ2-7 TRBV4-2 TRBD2 CASSQVGGGANEQYF
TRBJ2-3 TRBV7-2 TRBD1 CASSLATGTVIDTQYF
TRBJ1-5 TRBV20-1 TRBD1 CSANRGHLNQPQHF